This T cell receptor (beta chain) was found in a study of response to subunit inactivated influenza vaccine. In this sample, this clonotype turned up a few times. From germline, CDR1 is MNHEY and CDR2 SVGAGI. Trimming took 4 bases from V and 2 from J, leaving 6 bases between them. This CDR3 is built from 14 residues. TCRdb passed the RT-PCR reads through MiXCR, listing each CDR3 protein once. In the table there are roughly 700,000 distinct CDR3 sequences, about 14% of which are singletons. The TCR was taken from a man in his forties or fifties who received an inactivated influenza vaccine. Here the sequenced sample was PBMCs from blood, taken approximately 15 days before vaccination. The rearrangement joins TRBV6-5 to TRBJ2-6; perhaps TRBD1 as D (6 bases). The CDR3 loop reads CASSSGAGANVLTF. The CDR3 bases are TGTGCCAGCAGTTCAGGGGCTGGGGCCAACGTCCTGACTTTC.